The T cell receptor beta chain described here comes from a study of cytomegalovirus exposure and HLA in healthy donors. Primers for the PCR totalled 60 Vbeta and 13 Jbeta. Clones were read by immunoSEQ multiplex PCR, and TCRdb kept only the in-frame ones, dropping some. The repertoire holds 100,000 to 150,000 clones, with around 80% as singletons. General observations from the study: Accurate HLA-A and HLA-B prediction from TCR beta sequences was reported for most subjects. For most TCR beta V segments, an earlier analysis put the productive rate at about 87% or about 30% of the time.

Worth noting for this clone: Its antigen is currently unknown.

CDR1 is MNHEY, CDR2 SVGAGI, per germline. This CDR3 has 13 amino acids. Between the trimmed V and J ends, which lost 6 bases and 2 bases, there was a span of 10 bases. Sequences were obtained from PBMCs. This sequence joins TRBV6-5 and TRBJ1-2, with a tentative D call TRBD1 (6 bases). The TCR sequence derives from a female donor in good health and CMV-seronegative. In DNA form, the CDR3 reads TGTGCCAGCAGCAGGGACACCAACTATGGCTACACCTTC. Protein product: CASSRDTNYGYTF.